A selection of T cell receptor beta chains follows, all from one sample in a study of Ad26.COV2.S vaccination and SARS-CoV-2 variants. Clones were sequenced by immunoSEQ multiplex PCR, and TCRdb holds only the in-frame ones, with some missing. Here the sample spans about 680,000 clones, roughly 90% being singletons. The source was peripheral blood, collected in a trial of Ad26.COV2.S vaccine versus placebo. Receptors were obtained from a person between 18 and 60 years old who received the Ad26.COV2.S COVID-19 vaccine or a placebo. The CDR3 runs from the conserved cysteine through the conserved F or W. The order of the fields is J gene, D gene, V gene, clone size, CDR3 protein, CDR3 DNA. D genes are given only for firm matches. The size entry is marked missing in some rows and otherwise reads once, few, many or a size class.

J: TRBJ2-7; D: NA; V: TRBV5-6; size: NA; CDR3: CASSFGGSSYEQYF; DNA: TGTGCCAGCAGCTTTGGGGGGAGCTCCTACGAGCAGTACTTC
J: TRBJ2-3; D: TRBD1; V: TRBV7-9; size: NA; CDR3: CASSTGTGADTQYF; DNA: TGTGCCAGCTCCACCGGGACAGGGGCAGATACGCAGTATTTT
J: TRBJ1-1; D: NA; V: TRBV7-2; size: many; CDR3: CASSSEVGLEAFF; DNA: TGTGCCAGCAGCTCCGAGGTGGGCCTAGAAGCTTTCTTT
J: TRBJ2-7; D: NA; V: TRBV6-5; size: NA; CDR3: CASSYLRTGTYEQYF; DNA: TGTGCCAGCAGTTACCTTCGGACGGGAACCTACGAGCAGTACTTC
J: TRBJ2-5; D: NA; V: TRBV13; size: NA; CDR3: CASSSTQETQYF; DNA: TGTGCCAGCAGCTCGACTCAAGAGACCCAGTACTTC
J: TRBJ1-6; D: NA; V: TRBV6-2/TRBV6-3; size: NA; CDR3: CASSYRLLGEKYLHF; DNA: TGTGCCAGCAGTTACCGCCTACTTGGGGAAAAGTACCTCCACTTT
J: TRBJ1-5; D: NA; V: TRBV19; size: NA; CDR3: CASSYGYQPQHF; DNA: TGTGCCAGTAGCTATGGATATCAGCCCCAGCATTTT
J: TRBJ2-2; D: NA; V: TRBV6-2/TRBV6-3; size: NA; CDR3: CASSYVTGISHTGELFF; DNA: TGTGCCAGCAGTTATGTTACGGGGATTAGTCACACCGGGGAGCTGTTTTTT
J: TRBJ2-7; D: NA; V: TRBV28; size: NA; CDR3: CASSLRQSYEQYF; DNA: TGTGCCAGCAGTTTGAGGCAGTCCTACGAGCAGTACTTC
J: TRBJ2-1; D: NA; V: TRBV6-2/TRBV6-3; size: NA; CDR3: CASSFRALSYNEQFF; DNA: TGTGCCAGCAGTTTCCGGGCCCTCTCCTACAATGAGCAGTTCTTC
J: TRBJ2-3; D: TRBD2; V: TRBV11-3; size: NA; CDR3: CASSPGLAGVADTQYF; DNA: TGTGCCAGCAGCCCGGGACTAGCGGGGGTGGCAGATACGCAGTATTTT
J: TRBJ1-1; D: TRBD1; V: TRBV10-1; size: once; CDR3: CASSEGQGAWTEAFF; DNA: TGCGCCAGCAGTGAGGGACAGGGGGCATGGACTGAAGCTTTCTTT
J: TRBJ2-5; D: TRBD1; V: TRBV7-3; size: NA; CDR3: CASSLQPQGAAETQYF; DNA: TGTGCCAGCAGCTTACAACCACAGGGGGCGGCGGAGACCCAGTACTTC
J: TRBJ1-4; D: TRBD1; V: TRBV7-2; size: NA; CDR3: CASSLGTGFNEKLFF; DNA: TGTGCCAGCAGCTTAGGGACAGGGTTTAATGAAAAACTGTTTTTT
J: TRBJ2-4; D: TRBD2; V: TRBV19; size: NA; CDR3: CASSTSSGKANIQYF; DNA: TGTGCCAGTAGTACCTCTAGCGGGAAGGCTAACATTCAGTACTTC
J: TRBJ1-6; D: TRBD1; V: TRBV2; size: few; CDR3: CASMGTGGSPLHF; DNA: TGTGCCAGCATGGGGACAGGGGGATCACCCCTCCACTTT
J: TRBJ2-5; D: NA; V: TRBV2; size: NA; CDR3: CASREQETQYF; DNA: TGTGCCAGCAGGGAGCAAGAGACCCAGTACTTC
J: TRBJ1-2; D: NA; V: TRBV29-1; size: NA; CDR3: CSVNGGSGNYGYTF; DNA: TGCAGCGTCAACGGTGGGTCAGGGAACTATGGCTACACCTTC
J: TRBJ2-1; D: TRBD2; V: TRBV5-1; size: NA; CDR3: CASRSREGGPQFF; DNA: TGCGCCAGCCGGAGTCGGGAGGGCGGTCCGCAGTTCTTC
J: TRBJ1-6; D: TRBD1; V: TRBV7-3; size: NA; CDR3: CASSLTGVNSPLHF; DNA: TGTGCCAGCAGCCTGACAGGGGTCAATTCACCCCTCCACTTT
J: TRBJ2-5; D: TRBD2; V: TRBV19; size: NA; CDR3: CASSPGLAGDRETQYF; DNA: TGTGCCAGTAGTCCAGGACTAGCGGGGGACAGAGAGACCCAGTACTTC
J: TRBJ2-2; D: NA; V: TRBV2; size: once; CDR3: CASVSGTTNTGELFF; DNA: TGTGCCAGCGTTTCTGGGACAACGAACACCGGGGAGCTGTTTTTT
J: TRBJ2-2; D: NA; V: TRBV11-2; size: NA; CDR3: CASSLGTGELFF; DNA: TGTGCCAGCAGCTTAGGAACCGGGGAGCTGTTTTTT
J: TRBJ2-1; D: NA; V: TRBV7-2; size: NA; CDR3: CASCYALAIPGDEQFF; DNA: TGTGCCAGCTGCTACGCCTTAGCGATCCCGGGGGATGAGCAGTTCTTC
J: TRBJ1-5; D: TRBD1; V: TRBV19; size: once; CDR3: CASSIDSGTGNQPQHF; DNA: TGTGCCAGTAGTATAGATTCCGGGACAGGTAATCAGCCCCAGCATTTT
J: TRBJ1-2; D: NA; V: TRBV30; size: NA; CDR3: CAWSPIGQLYTF; DNA: TGTGCCTGGAGTCCGATTGGACAGCTCTACACCTTC
J: TRBJ2-7; D: TRBD2; V: TRBV6-5; size: once; CDR3: CASSTPTGGYEQYF; DNA: TGTGCCAGCAGTACCCCGACGGGGGGCTACGAGCAGTACTTC
J: TRBJ2-3; D: NA; V: TRBV6-5; size: NA; CDR3: CASTGSFYGDTQYF; DNA: TGTGCCAGCACAGGGAGCTTTTATGGGGATACGCAGTATTTT
J: TRBJ2-2; D: NA; V: TRBV5-4; size: NA; CDR3: CASSPRAVLGGELFF; DNA: TGTGCCAGCAGCCCCCGCGCGGTCTTAGGCGGGGAGCTGTTTTTT
J: TRBJ1-4; D: TRBD1; V: TRBV10-3; size: once; CDR3: CATTRDSNEKLFF; DNA: TGTGCCACCACGAGGGACAGTAATGAAAAACTGTTTTTT
J: TRBJ1-2; D: NA; V: TRBV5-4; size: NA; CDR3: CASSSREIYGYTF; DNA: TGTGCCAGCAGCTCTCGAGAGATCTATGGCTACACCTTC
J: TRBJ1-3; D: NA; V: TRBV5-1; size: NA; CDR3: CASSFSRAVSGNTIYF; DNA: TGCGCCAGCAGCTTCTCAAGGGCAGTCTCTGGAAACACCATATATTTT
J: TRBJ1-2; D: NA; V: TRBV27; size: NA; CDR3: CASAPQVRGYGYTF; DNA: TGTGCCAGCGCTCCTCAAGTTAGGGGATATGGCTACACCTTC
J: TRBJ1-4; D: NA; V: TRBV5-1; size: NA; CDR3: CASSLGSDTEKLFF; DNA: TGCGCCAGCAGCTTGGGGTCGGACACTGAAAAACTGTTTTTT
J: TRBJ2-7; D: NA; V: TRBV12-5; size: NA; CDR3: CASGLSGVSYEQYF; DNA: TGTGCTAGTGGCCTTTCTGGCGTCTCCTACGAGCAGTACTTC
J: TRBJ1-3; D: NA; V: TRBV5-5; size: NA; CDR3: CASSFVGGTAGNTIYF; DNA: TGTGCCAGCAGCTTTGTTGGGGGGACGGCTGGAAACACCATATATTTT
J: TRBJ1-1; D: TRBD1; V: TRBV27; size: NA; CDR3: CASSKRQGLFEAFF; DNA: TGTGCCAGCAGCAAAAGACAGGGACTTTTTGAAGCTTTCTTT
J: TRBJ2-6; D: NA; V: TRBV19; size: NA; CDR3: CASSIVTTGANVLTF; DNA: TGTGCCAGTAGTATAGTAACTACTGGGGCCAACGTCCTGACTTTC
J: TRBJ1-4; D: NA; V: TRBV6-5; size: NA; CDR3: CASSYSGGNEKLFF; DNA: TGTGCCAGCAGTTACTCGGGCGGGAATGAAAAACTGTTTTTT
J: TRBJ2-1; D: TRBD1; V: TRBV29-1; size: once; CDR3: CSVEGGQVSSYNEQFF; DNA: TGCAGCGTTGAAGGGGGACAGGTGAGCTCCTACAATGAGCAGTTCTTC
J: TRBJ1-5; D: NA; V: TRBV20-1; size: few; CDR3: CSASGNQPQHF; DNA: TGCAGTGCTAGCGGGAATCAGCCCCAGCATTTT
J: TRBJ2-3; D: TRBD2; V: TRBV19; size: NA; CDR3: CASSPGGMSTDTQYF; DNA: TGTGCCAGTAGTCCCGGGGGGATGAGCACAGATACGCAGTATTTT
J: TRBJ2-1; D: TRBD1; V: TRBV27; size: NA; CDR3: CASSLADRGREQFF; DNA: TGTGCCAGCAGTTTGGCGGACAGGGGAAGGGAGCAGTTCTTC
J: TRBJ2-1; D: NA; V: TRBV5-1; size: NA; CDR3: CASTQRPLIEVPYNEQFF; DNA: TGCGCCAGCACTCAGCGGCCTTTAATAGAGGTTCCCTACAATGAGCAGTTCTTC
J: TRBJ2-5; D: TRBD2; V: TRBV2; size: once; CDR3: CASSRREGGTQYF; DNA: TGTGCCAGCAGCCGGAGGGAGGGAGGGACCCAGTACTTC
J: TRBJ1-2; D: TRBD1; V: TRBV30; size: NA; CDR3: CAWSTPGTGGRGYTF; DNA: TGTGCCTGGAGTACACCTGGGACAGGAGGCCGTGGCTACACCTTC